These 25 T cell receptor beta chains were all obtained from the same sample, sequenced in a study of T cell changes during pregnancy in multiple sclerosis. Clones were read by immunoSEQ multiplex PCR, and TCRdb kept only the in-frame ones, dropping some. The table has roughly 32,000 clones, about 93% seen once. This material consisted of CD4+ T cells from peripheral blood mononuclear cells, taken in the second trimester of pregnancy. These receptor sequences come from a female donor with multiple sclerosis, enrolled in a pregnancy study.

The chain uses TRBV29-1 and TRBJ2-1; possible D gene TRBD2, 6 bases. This CDR3 is built from 12 residues. CDR1 is SQVTM, CDR2 ANQGSEA, per germline. Trimming removed 8 bases at V and 7 bases at J, with 15 bases between. The CDR3, as DNA: TGCAGCTTTAGGAGGGCGGGTAATGAGCAGTTCTTC. As protein: CSFRRAGNEQFF.

The chain uses TRBV23-1 and TRBJ2-3; 11 bases fit TRBD2. TRBV23-1 is recorded as an ORF, its role being uncertain. The ends lost 8 bases at V and 5 bases at J; junction bases unmatched: 9. CDR3 length: 15 residues. CDR3 residues: CASRTRTSGRDTQYF. The CDR3 DNA follows: TGCGCCAGCCGAACGCGGACTAGCGGGCGAGATACGCAGTATTTT.

The V gene is TRBV6-1, the J gene TRBJ1-1; D uncertain. This CDR3 region has 15 residues. Germline loops: CDR1 MNHNS, CDR2 SASEGT. V lost 6 bases and J lost 1, with 15 bases in between. The CDR3 coding sequence is TGTGCCAGCAGATCCCGCATAGAATGGAACACTGAAGCTTTCTTT. This codes for CASRSRIEWNTEAFF.

This clone was detected only once. The chain carries TRBV5-5 and TRBJ1-1; D is unresolved. Trimming left V 3 bases short and J 1 base short, with 10 bases between. Per the germline V gene, CDR1 is SGHKS and CDR2 is YYEKEE (reference sequence). CDR3 length: 14 residues. The chain's CDR3 is CASSSGSGNTEAFF. CDR3 bases: TGTGCCAGCAGCTCCGGATCGGGGAACACTGAAGCTTTCTTT.

The CDR3 spells CASSLEAGNEQFF. For the CDR3, the DNA is TGTGCCAGCAGCTTAGAAGCGGGCAATGAGCAGTTCTTC. The chain carries TRBV11-2 and TRBJ2-1; tentatively, D is TRBD2 (6 bases). Germline V gives CDR1 SGHAT, CDR2 FQNNGV. V was pared by 0 bases and J by 6 bases, with 6 bases between. CDR3 length: 13 residues.

The chain employs TRBV28 and TRBJ2-1; 7 nucleotides align to TRBD2. Germline CDR1 is MDHEN and CDR2 is SYDVKM. There are 15 residues in the CDR3. V shed 5 bases and J 6 bases; nucleotides not matched to a gene: 10. The CDR3 DNA follows: TGTGCCAGCAGTGGGGGAGGGACCGGGGTCAATGAGCAGTTCTTC. Translated: CASSGGGTGVNEQFF.

This sequence joins TRBV23-1 and TRBJ2-7; 10 bases are a match to TRBD1. TRBV23-1 is marked as an open reading frame, function uncertain. There are 20 residues in the CDR3. V was clipped by 0 bases and J by 2 bases; unmatched bases: 16. Here the CDR3 DNA reads TGCGCCAGCAGTCAATCGGGAGGGACAGGGGTTAATCGGAAAGCCTACGAGCAGTACTTC. Translating gives CASSQSGGTGVNRKAYEQYF.

This clone was counted once. DNA for the CDR3: TGCGCCAGCAGCTTGGGACCCGGGGTAGCGGGAGAGACCCAGTACTTC. It encodes CASSLGPGVAGETQYF. This sequence joins TRBV5-1 and TRBJ2-5; 7 bases fit TRBD2. The CDR3 loop spans 16 amino acids. Germline CDR1 SGHRS, CDR2 YFSETQ. V was pared by 0 bases and J by 4 bases, with 9 bases of the junction left unmatched.

V and J are TRBV5-1 and TRBJ2-3, with D tentatively TRBD2 (6 bases). Trimming removed 3 bases from V and 0 bases from J, with 11 bases in between. The CDR3 is 15 residues long. CDR1 and CDR2 from the germline V gene are SGHRS and YFSETQ. The chain's CDR3 is CASSWGGDSTDTQYF. The CDR3 region has the DNA TGCGCCAGCAGCTGGGGCGGGGACAGCACAGATACGCAGTATTTT. The entire variable domain, with the rest obtained from reference TRBV5-1 and TRBJ2-3, is as follows: KAGVTQTPRYLIKTRGQQVTLSCSPISGHRSVSWYQQTPGQGLQFLFEYFSETQRNKGNFPGRFSGRQFSNSRSEMNVSTLELGDSALYLCASSWGGDSTDTQYFGPGTRLTVL.

The rearrangement uses TRBV11-2 and TRBJ1-5; D perhaps matches TRBD1 (6 bases). V gave up 5 bases and J gave up 5 bases, with 22 bases separating them. This CDR3 comprises 17 residues. CDR1 SGHAT and CDR2 FQNNGV come from the germline V gene. CDR3 sequence: CASSPYGGGLGDQPQHF. The CDR3 DNA reads TGTGCCAGCAGCCCATACGGGGGGGGCTTAGGGGATCAGCCCCAGCATTTT.

The V and J genes are TRBV19 and TRBJ1-2; 7 nucleotides agree with TRBD1. The germline V gene encodes CDR1 LNHDA and CDR2 SQIVND (reference sequence). With V trimmed by 3 bases and J by 5 bases, 12 bases remained unmatched. This CDR3 has 16 residues. The CDR3 bases are TGTGCCAGTAGTATGGGGGCAGCAGGGGGAAATTATGGCTACACCTTC. It specifies CASSMGAAGGNYGYTF.

The gene calls are TRBV7-2 and TRBJ2-4; 13 positions agree with TRBD2. Germline-derived CDR1 and CDR2 are SGHTA and FQGNSA. The CDR3 totals 14 residues. J gave up 11 bases and V 3 bases, and 4 bases lay outside the gene matches. The CDR3 sequence: CASSLGTSGTFQYF. The DNA for the CDR3 is TGTGCCAGCAGCTTGGGGACTAGCGGGACTTTTCAGTACTTC.

There are a few counts of this clone. The J gene is TRBJ1-2, the V gene TRBV21-1; the table's D call TRBD1 went unverified against the DNA. TRBV21-1 is flagged as a pseudogene. There are 20 residues in the CDR3. For the CDR3, the DNA is TGTGCCAGCAGCAAAAGGCCGGGACAGGGCTGGGGGGTATGGAACTATGGCTACACCTTC. This codes for CASSKRPGQGWGVWNYGYTF.

This chain uses TRBV28 with TRBJ2-5; D may be TRBD1 (5 bases). Trimming pared 7 bases from V and 4 bases from J, leaving 13 bases between. Germline V gene data show CDR1 as MDHEN and CDR2 as SYDVKM. This CDR3 has 13 amino acids. DNA of the CDR3: TGTGCCAGCATGACAGCGCCCCGAGAGACCCAGTACTTC. Amino acid sequence: CASMTAPRETQYF.

The CDR3 here is CASSLRVIGTDTQYF. The DNA for the CDR3 is TGTGCCAGCAGCCTCAGGGTTATCGGCACAGATACGCAGTATTTT. The chain is built from TRBV28 and TRBJ2-3; maybe TRBD1 (5 bases). Germline V gene sequence: CDR1 MDHEN, CDR2 SYDVKM. The CDR3 spans 15 residues. V was trimmed by 6 bases and J by 1 base, leaving 14 bases between them.

The V call is TRBV18, the J call TRBJ1-1; D uncertain. CDR1 and CDR2 from the germline V gene are KGHSH and LQKENI. The CDR3 runs to 12 residues. The V and J ends lost 1 base and 4 bases respectively, with 4 bases between them. CDR3 sequence reads: CASSPRSTEAFF. For the CDR3, the DNA is TGTGCCAGCTCACCACGCAGCACTGAAGCTTTCTTT.

This clone was observed a handful of times. The chain employs TRBV14 and TRBJ1-2; D remains ambiguous. V shed 2 bases and J shed 4 bases, with 11 bases lying between them. From germline, CDR1 is SGHDN and CDR2 FVKESK. The CDR3 contains 14 residues. The CDR3 region is CASSQNQNSYGYTF. The CDR3 nucleotides read TGTGCCAGCAGCCAAAATCAGAACAGCTATGGCTACACCTTC.

This rearrangement joins TRBV5-4 to TRBJ2-5, with D maybe TRBD2 (5 bases). The V gene lost 2 bases and the J gene lost 1 base, with 9 bases spanning the gap. The CDR3 runs to 14 residues. Germline CDR1 reads SGHNT; CDR2 reads YYREEE (reference sequence). CDR3 DNA sequence: TGTGCCAGCAGCTTACCGGGGATCCAAGAGACCCAGTACTTC. Amino acid sequence: CASSLPGIQETQYF.

This CDR3 reads CASSEALTRQVTGYGYTF. In DNA form, the CDR3 reads TGTGCCAGCAGTGAAGCGCTGACCCGACAGGTAACGGGCTATGGCTACACCTTC. The chain joins TRBV2 to TRBJ1-2; D may be TRBD1 (6 bases). Germline CDR1 and CDR2: SNHLY and FYNNEI. Trimming pared 0 bases from V and 4 bases from J, leaving 21 bases between. This CDR3 comprises 18 residues. The whole variable domain, filled in from reference TRBV2 and TRBJ1-2, reads EPEVTQTPSHQVTQMGQEVILRCVPISNHLYFYWYRQILGQKVEFLVSFYNNEISEKSEIFDDQFSVERPDGSNFTLKIRSTKLEDSAMYFCASSEALTRQVTGYGYTFGSGTRLTVV.

A few counts support this clone. J is TRBJ2-2 and V is TRBV7-9, with a possible D match to TRBD2 (6 bases). CDR3 length: 13 amino acids. Trimming took off 6 bases at V and 4 bases at J, with 9 bases between the two ends. Germline V gene data show CDR1 as SEHNR and CDR2 as FQNEAQ (reference sequence). CDR3 amino acids: CASRRDVTGELFF. DNA for the CDR3: TGTGCCAGCAGGCGGGACGTCACCGGGGAGCTGTTTTTT. Complete variable domain (other parts from reference TRBV7-9 and TRBJ2-2): DTGVSQNPRHKITKRGQNVTFRCDPISEHNRLYWYRQTLGQGPEFLTYFQNEAQLEKSRLLSDRFSAERPKGSFSTLEIQRTEQGDSAMYLCASRRDVTGELFFGEGSRLTVL.

The chain couples TRBV21-1 to TRBJ1-4. TRBV21-1 is marked as a pseudogene. The CDR3 covers 16 residues. The CDR3 nucleotides read TGTGCCAGCAGCAAAGTAAGGAGAGTCTCCAATGAAAAACTGTTTTTT. It yields the protein CASSKVRRVSNEKLFF.

This rearrangement joins TRBV4-1 to TRBJ2-4, with a weak D call TRBD1 (6 bases). The V end was cut by 4 bases, the J end by 9 bases, with 16 bases between. The CDR3 spans 14 residues. Germline CDR1 is MGHRA and CDR2 is YSYEKL. The CDR3 sequence is CASSPQTPQGIQYF. CDR3 DNA sequence: TGCGCCAGCAGCCCTCAAACACCACAGGGCATTCAGTACTTC.

The rearrangement uses TRBV30 and TRBJ2-1, with 7 bases lining up with TRBD1. Germline V lookup: CDR1 GTSNPN, CDR2 SVGIG (reference sequence). This CDR3 has 14 residues. The trim removed 1 base at V and 2 bases at J, leaving 2 bases unmatched. CDR3 bases: TGTGCCTGGAGTGGAAGGGGGCCCTACAATGAGCAGTTCTTC. This gives the protein CAWSGRGPYNEQFF.

V and J are TRBV6-1 and TRBJ2-2, with D perhaps TRBD2 (5 bases). The CDR3 runs 14 residues. V gave up 7 bases and J gave up 1 base, with 10 bases separating them. Germline CDR1 and CDR2: MNHNS and SASEGT. CDR3 region: CASTYAGNTGELFF. DNA of the CDR3: TGTGCCAGCACGTACGCGGGGAACACCGGGGAGCTGTTTTTT.

The chain uses TRBV28 and TRBJ2-7; possible D gene TRBD1, 6 bases. Germline V gene lookup returns CDR1 MDHEN and CDR2 SYDVKM. The germline V and J ends were trimmed by 8 bases and 2 bases, with 16 bases remaining between them. This CDR3 is built from 14 residues. The CDR3 spells CASARQADPYEQYF. As DNA, the CDR3 is TGTGCCAGCGCGAGACAGGCGGACCCCTACGAGCAGTACTTC.